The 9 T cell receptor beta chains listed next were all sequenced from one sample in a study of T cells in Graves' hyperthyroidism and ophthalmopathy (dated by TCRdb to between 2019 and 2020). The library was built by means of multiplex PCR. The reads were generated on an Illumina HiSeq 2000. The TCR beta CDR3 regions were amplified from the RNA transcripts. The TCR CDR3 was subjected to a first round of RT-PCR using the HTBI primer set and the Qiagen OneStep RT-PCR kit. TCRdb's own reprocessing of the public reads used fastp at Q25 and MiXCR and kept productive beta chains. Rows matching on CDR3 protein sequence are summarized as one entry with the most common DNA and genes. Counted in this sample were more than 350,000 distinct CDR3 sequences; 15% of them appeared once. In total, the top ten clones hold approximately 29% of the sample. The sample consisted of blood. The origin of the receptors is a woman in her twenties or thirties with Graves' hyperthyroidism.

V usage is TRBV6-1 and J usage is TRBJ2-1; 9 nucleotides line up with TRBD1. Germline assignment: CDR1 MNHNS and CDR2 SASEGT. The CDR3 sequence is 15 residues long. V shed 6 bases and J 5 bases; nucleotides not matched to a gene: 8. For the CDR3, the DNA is TGTGCCAGCAGCCGGGGGACAGGGATAAACAATGAGCAGTTCTTC. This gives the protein CASSRGTGINNEQFF.

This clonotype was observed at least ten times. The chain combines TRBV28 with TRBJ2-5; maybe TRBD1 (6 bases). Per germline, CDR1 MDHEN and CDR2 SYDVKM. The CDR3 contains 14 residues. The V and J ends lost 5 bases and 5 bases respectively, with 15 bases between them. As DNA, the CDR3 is TGTGCCAGCAGTCTATCGTGGGGGCGGGAGACCCAGTACTTC. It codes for CASSLSWGRETQYF.

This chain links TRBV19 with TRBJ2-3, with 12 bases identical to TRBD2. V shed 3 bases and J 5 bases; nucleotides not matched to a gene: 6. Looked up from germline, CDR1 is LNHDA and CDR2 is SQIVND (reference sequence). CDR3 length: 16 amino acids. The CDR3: CASSIASGRALDTQYF. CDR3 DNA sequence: TGTGCCAGTAGTATTGCTAGCGGGAGGGCCTTAGATACGCAGTATTTT. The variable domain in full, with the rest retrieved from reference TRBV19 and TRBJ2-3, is DGGITQSPKYLFRKEGQNVTLSCEQNLNHDAMYWYRQDPGQGLRLIYYSQIVNDFQKGDIAEGYSVSREKKESFPLTVTSAQKNPTAFYLCASSIASGRALDTQYFGPGTRLTVL.

Here the CDR3 reads CSAQPSGRPYEQYF. The CDR3 DNA sequence: TGCAGTGCTCAGCCTAGCGGGCGTCCCTACGAGCAGTACTTC. V gene TRBV20-1 combines with J gene TRBJ2-7; TRBD2 aligns across 8 bases. The CDR3 extends over 14 amino acids. J lost 2 bases, V lost 5 bases, and 8 bases had no gene match. Germline V lookup: CDR1 DFQATT, CDR2 SNEGSKA (reference sequence).

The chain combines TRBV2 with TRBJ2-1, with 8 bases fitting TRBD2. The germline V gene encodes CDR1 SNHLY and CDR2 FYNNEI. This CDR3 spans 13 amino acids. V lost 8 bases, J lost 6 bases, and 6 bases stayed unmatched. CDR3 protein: CASLLAGANEQFF. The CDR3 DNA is TGTGCCAGCTTGCTAGCGGGCGCCAATGAGCAGTTCTTC.

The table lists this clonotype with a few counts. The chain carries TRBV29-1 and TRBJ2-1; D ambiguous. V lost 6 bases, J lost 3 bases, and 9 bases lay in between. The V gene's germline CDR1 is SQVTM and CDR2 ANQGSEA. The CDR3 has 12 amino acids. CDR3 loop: CSVATDYNEQFF. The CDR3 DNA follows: TGCAGCGTAGCGACGGACTACAATGAGCAGTTCTTC.

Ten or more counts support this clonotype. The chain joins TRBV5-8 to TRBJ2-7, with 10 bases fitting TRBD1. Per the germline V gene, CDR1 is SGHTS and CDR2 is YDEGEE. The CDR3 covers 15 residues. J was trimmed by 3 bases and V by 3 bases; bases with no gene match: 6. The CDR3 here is CASSYRDRGDYEQYF. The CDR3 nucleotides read TGTGCCAGCAGCTACCGGGACAGGGGAGACTACGAGCAGTACTTC.

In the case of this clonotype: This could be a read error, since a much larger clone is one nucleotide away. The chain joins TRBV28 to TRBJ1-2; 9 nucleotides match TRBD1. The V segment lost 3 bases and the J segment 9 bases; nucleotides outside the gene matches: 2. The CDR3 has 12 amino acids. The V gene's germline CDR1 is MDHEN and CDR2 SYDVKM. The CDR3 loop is CASSFGTGSYTF. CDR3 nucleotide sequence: TGTGCCAGCAGTTTTGGGACAGGGAGCTACACCTTC.

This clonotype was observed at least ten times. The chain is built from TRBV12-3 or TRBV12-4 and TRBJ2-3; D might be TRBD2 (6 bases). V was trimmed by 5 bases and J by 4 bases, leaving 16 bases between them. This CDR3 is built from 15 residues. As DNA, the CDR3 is TGTGCCAGCAGTCCCCGACCCGGGGGAGCAGATACGCAGTATTTT. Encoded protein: CASSPRPGGADTQYF.